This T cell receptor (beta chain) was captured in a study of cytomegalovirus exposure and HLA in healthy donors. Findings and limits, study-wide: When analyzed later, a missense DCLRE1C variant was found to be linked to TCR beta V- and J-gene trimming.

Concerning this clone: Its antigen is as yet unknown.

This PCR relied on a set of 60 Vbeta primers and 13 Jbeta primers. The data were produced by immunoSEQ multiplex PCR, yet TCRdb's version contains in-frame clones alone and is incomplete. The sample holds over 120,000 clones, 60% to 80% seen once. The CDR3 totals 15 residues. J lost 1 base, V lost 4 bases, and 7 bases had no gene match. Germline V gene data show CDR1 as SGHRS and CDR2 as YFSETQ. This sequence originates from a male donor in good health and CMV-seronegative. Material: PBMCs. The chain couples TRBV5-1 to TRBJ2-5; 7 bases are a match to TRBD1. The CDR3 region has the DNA TGCGCCAGCAGCCCCATGTCAGGGGGCCAAGAGACCCAGTACTTC. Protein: CASSPMSGGQETQYF.